This T cell receptor beta chain was sequenced in a study of shared clonotypes between healthy human individuals. The overall study: Used for every donor were three CD4 naive, three CD4 memory, two CD8 naive and one CD8 memory plate.

Study results and caveats: Sequencing depth was expected to influence donor clonotype sharing.

From CD4+ cells came CD45RA+ naive and CD45RA-negative memory subsets. V was trimmed by 7 bases and J by 2 bases, leaving 15 bases between them. This CDR3 is built from 15 residues. Germline V gene data show CDR1 as LNHDA and CDR2 as SQIVND (reference sequence). Sequencing was performed with immunoSEQ multiplex PCR; in TCRdb, only in-frame clones are kept and a portion is missing. The sample consists of about 640,000 clones, roughly 70% of them appearing once. This clone was detected only once. The antigen is undetermined. The rearrangement joins TRBV19 to TRBJ1-5; D possibly corresponds to TRBD1 (6 bases). This clonotype originated in a woman aged 30 to 39 in good health. The sample comprised memory CD4+ T cells sorted from blood. Documented subset: CD45RA-negative fraction. The CDR3 is CASNPPGAGNQPQHF. As DNA, the CDR3 is TGTGCCAGTAACCCTCCGGGGGCCGGCAATCAGCCCCAGCATTTT.